One and the same sample provided the 3 T cell receptor beta chains below, sequenced in a study of blood T cell repertoires in COVID-19. Sequencing used immunoSEQ multiplex PCR; TCRdb keeps in-frame clones, though not all of them. This table holds about 200,000 clones, about 80% found once. The specimen was PBMCs or T cells enriched from blood (not recorded which). The origin of the receptors is a man in his forties or fifties who had recovered from COVID-19.

The chain links TRBV21-1 to TRBJ1-1. TRBV21-1 is listed as a pseudogene. This CDR3 region has 11 residues. CDR3 sequence reads: CASTMNTEAFF. The CDR3 DNA reads TGTGCCAGCACTATGAACACTGAAGCTTTCTTT.

This rearrangement joins TRBV2 to TRBJ2-3; 10 positions match TRBD1. J was trimmed by 4 bases and V by 5 bases; bases with no gene match: 6. Germline V CDR1 and CDR2: SNHLY, FYNNEI. CDR3 length: 15 residues. The CDR3 region is CASSKDRGSSDTQYF. The DNA for the CDR3 is TGTGCCAGCAGTAAGGACAGGGGGAGTTCAGATACGCAGTATTTT.

The chain uses TRBV5-1 and TRBJ2-3; 11 nucleotides line up with TRBD2. This CDR3 spans 16 amino acids. Germline trimming cut 2 bases from V and 2 bases from J; bases unmatched to any gene: 4. In germline, CDR1 is SGHRS, CDR2 YFSETQ. The chain's CDR3 is CASSLLAGGSTDTQYF. CDR3 bases: TGCGCCAGCAGCTTATTAGCGGGGGGGTCCACAGATACGCAGTATTTT.